These 19 T cell receptor beta chains originate from one sample sequenced in a study of cytomegalovirus exposure and HLA in healthy donors. The PCR employed 60 Vbeta primers together with 13 Jbeta primers. Sequencing was performed with immunoSEQ multiplex PCR; in TCRdb, only in-frame clones are kept and a portion is missing. The table shows 95,000 to 150,000 clones, with about 83% occurring only once. Specimen: PBMCs. The receptor set was obtained from a man younger than 40 in good health and CMV-seronegative.

The CDR3: CASSQAGVSSGNTIYF. In DNA, the CDR3 is TGCGCCAGCAGCCAAGCGGGGGTAAGCTCTGGAAACACCATATATTTT. The rearrangement uses TRBV4-3 and TRBJ1-3; TRBD1 might be the D (5 bases). V lost 1 base to trimming and J lost 0 bases, with 10 bases between them. CDR1 and CDR2 from the germline V gene are LGHNA and YSLEER. The CDR3 spans 16 residues.

CDR3 coding DNA: TGTGCCAGCAGCTTCCCCTCTAGCGGGAGGGCCGCCTATACGCAGTATTTT. Translation: CASSFPSSGRAAYTQYF. The chain carries TRBV13 and TRBJ2-3; 12 bases line up with TRBD2. This CDR3 contains 17 residues. Trimming removed 3 bases from V and 7 bases from J; junction bases left unmatched: 11. Germline CDR1 is PRHDT and CDR2 is FYEKMQ (reference sequence).

The genes are TRBV6-5 and TRBJ1-3; 8 bases line up with TRBD1. The trim removed 6 bases at V and 3 bases at J, leaving 7 bases unmatched. This CDR3 has 15 amino acids. The germline V gene has CDR1 MNHEY and CDR2 SVGAGI. The CDR3 DNA is TGTGCCAGCAGGGACAGGGCCTCGGGTGGAAACACCATATATTTT. This gives the protein CASRDRASGGNTIYF.

The chain links TRBV7-9 to TRBJ1-2; TRBD1 might be the D (6 bases). CDR3 size: 17 residues. The V and J ends lost 4 bases and 0 bases respectively, with 18 bases between them. Per germline, CDR1 SEHNR and CDR2 FQNEAQ (reference sequence). Here the CDR3 reads CASSYPFSTGTNYGYTF. The CDR3 DNA is TGTGCCAGCAGCTACCCCTTTTCTACAGGGACTAACTATGGCTACACCTTC.

The chain combines TRBV4-2 with TRBJ2-7; a weak D match, TRBD1 (6 bases). CDR1 and CDR2 from the germline V gene are LGHNA and YNFKEQ. The CDR3 loop spans 15 amino acids. V dropped 0 bases and J dropped 0 bases, with 9 bases sitting between them. The CDR3 reads CASSQDADSSYEQYF. DNA of the CDR3: TGTGCCAGCAGCCAAGATGCGGACAGCTCCTACGAGCAGTACTTC.

J is TRBJ1-1 and V is TRBV9, with 8 bases identical to TRBD1. The junction had 3 bases not matched to a gene; V was cut back by 0 bases and J by 5 bases. CDR1 and CDR2 from the germline V gene are SGDLS and YYNGEE. The CDR3 sequence is 14 residues long. CDR3 protein: CASSVADRDTEAFF. Here the CDR3 DNA reads TGTGCCAGCAGCGTAGCGGACAGGGATACTGAAGCTTTCTTT.

The chain carries TRBV28 and TRBJ2-7; D is undetermined. CDR3 length: 12 residues. Germline lookup yields CDR1 MDHEN and CDR2 SYDVKM. The V and J ends lost 1 base and 3 bases respectively, with 4 bases between them. The CDR3 region has the DNA TGTGCCAGCAGTTTATTGTACTACGAGCAGTACTTC. As protein: CASSLLYYEQYF.

The chain has TRBV5-8 and TRBJ2-1, with 7 bases fitting TRBD2. The CDR3 is 16 amino acids. Germline values: CDR1 SGHTS, CDR2 YDEGEE. V trimming: 3 bases; J trimming: 3 bases; junction bases outside the gene matches: 9. The CDR3 spells CASSSRRSGDYNEQFF. The CDR3 DNA reads as TGTGCCAGCAGCTCCCGGAGGAGCGGGGACTACAATGAGCAGTTCTTC.

The chain uses TRBV5-1 and TRBJ2-5, with TRBD2 matching over 7 bases. Unmatched junction bases numbered 7, after V lost 4 bases and J lost 4 bases. There are 14 residues in the CDR3. Germline CDR1 is SGHRS and CDR2 is YFSETQ. CDR3: CASSGSGGRETQYF. In DNA form, the CDR3 reads TGCGCCAGCAGCGGATCCGGGGGGAGAGAGACCCAGTACTTC.

The gene calls are TRBV28 and TRBJ1-2; weak D call: TRBD1 (6 bases). The CDR3 extends over 14 amino acids. Per germline, CDR1 MDHEN and CDR2 SYDVKM. V lost 6 bases and J lost 6, with 17 bases in between. The CDR3 reads CASSHRVMEDGYTF. CDR3 DNA sequence: TGTGCCAGCAGCCACAGGGTGATGGAAGATGGCTACACCTTC.

This sequence joins TRBV19 and TRBJ1-2; D unclear. Germline values: CDR1 LNHDA, CDR2 SQIVND (reference sequence). V lost 6 bases and J 0 bases, leaving 14 bases between the germline ends. The CDR3 has 15 residues. CDR3 sequence: CASSQLPLANYGYTF. The CDR3 DNA is TGTGCCAGTAGCCAACTTCCTTTAGCTAACTATGGCTACACCTTC. The variable domain in full, completed from reference TRBV19 and TRBJ1-2, reads DGGITQSPKYLFRKEGQNVTLSCEQNLNHDAMYWYRQDPGQGLRLIYYSQIVNDFQKGDIAEGYSVSREKKESFPLTVTSAQKNPTAFYLCASSQLPLANYGYTFGSGTRLTVV.

This chain uses TRBV5-1 with TRBJ1-2, with 9 bases fitting TRBD1. This CDR3 comprises 13 residues. Unmatched junction bases numbered 3, after V lost 5 bases and J lost 4 bases. From germline, CDR1 is SGHRS and CDR2 YFSETQ. The CDR3 DNA reads TGCGCCAGCAGTCGGGACAGGGCCTATGGCTACACCTTC. This sequence encodes CASSRDRAYGYTF.

This chain uses TRBV30 with TRBJ2-7; 11 bases agree with TRBD1. V lost 2 bases and J lost 2; bases outside the gene matches: 11. From germline, CDR1 is GTSNPN and CDR2 SVGIG (reference sequence). CDR3 length: 17 amino acids. The CDR3: CAWSRSGPGQGAYEQYF. The DNA of the CDR3 is TGTGCCTGGAGTAGAAGTGGCCCGGGACAGGGGGCCTACGAGCAGTACTTC.

The chain joins TRBV5-4 to TRBJ2-1; D is undetermined. The CDR3 is 11 residues long. Trimming removed 2 bases from V and 8 bases from J, with 5 bases in between. In germline, CDR1 is SGHNT, CDR2 YYREEE (reference sequence). The chain's CDR3 is CASSLYDEQFF. CDR3 bases: TGTGCCAGCAGCTTATATGATGAGCAGTTCTTC.

The rearrangement joins TRBV7-3 to TRBJ2-7, with 8 positions matching TRBD2. The CDR3 runs to 16 residues. J was trimmed by 6 bases and V by 1 base; bases with no gene match: 11. CDR1 and CDR2 (germline): SGHTA, FQGTGA. This CDR3 is CASSLRWTSTSIEQYF. In nucleotides, the CDR3 is TGTGCCAGCAGCTTAAGGTGGACTAGCACTTCTATCGAGCAGTACTTC.

The chain uses TRBV4-1 and TRBJ1-1, with 11 bases matching TRBD1. CDR3 length: 15 residues. Trimming removed 4 bases from V and 3 bases from J; junction bases left unmatched: 4. Per the germline V gene, CDR1 is MGHRA and CDR2 is YSYEKL. The CDR3 region is CASSLRDRGDTEAFF. CDR3 DNA sequence: TGCGCCAGCAGCCTCCGGGACAGGGGGGACACTGAAGCTTTCTTT.

The chain joins TRBV5-1 to TRBJ2-5; D is perhaps TRBD1 (6 bases). Germline lookup yields CDR1 SGHRS and CDR2 YFSETQ. CDR3 length: 14 residues. With 2 bases removed from V and 2 bases from J, the gap between germline ends came to 10 bases. The CDR3 is CASSLRQVQETQYF. CDR3 coding DNA: TGCGCCAGCAGCTTAAGACAGGTTCAAGAGACCCAGTACTTC.

The chain joins TRBV28 to TRBJ1-1, with 8 bases lining up with TRBD1. This CDR3 comprises 13 residues. The germline V gene has CDR1 MDHEN and CDR2 SYDVKM. With V trimmed by 2 bases and J by 12 bases, 8 bases remained unmatched. The CDR3 DNA reads as TGTGCCAGCAGTTTAGGTGACAGGGGACGTTCTTTCTTT. As protein: CASSLGDRGRSFF.

The chain recombines TRBV28 with TRBJ2-7; 13 bases map to TRBD2. The CDR3 has 18 amino acids. Germline V CDR1 and CDR2: MDHEN, SYDVKM. J gave up 0 bases and V 2 bases, and 7 bases lay outside the gene matches. The CDR3 here is CASSLRLAGGLLSYEQYF. CDR3 in DNA: TGTGCCAGCAGTTTACGACTAGCGGGGGGCCTCCTCTCCTACGAGCAGTACTTC. Full variable domain (remainder filled in from reference TRBV28 and TRBJ2-7): DVKVTQSSRYLVKRTGEKVFLECVQDMDHENMFWYRQDPGLGLRLIYFSYDVKMKEKGDIPEGYSVSREKKERFSLILESASTNQTSMYLCASSLRLAGGLLSYEQYFGPGTRLTVT.